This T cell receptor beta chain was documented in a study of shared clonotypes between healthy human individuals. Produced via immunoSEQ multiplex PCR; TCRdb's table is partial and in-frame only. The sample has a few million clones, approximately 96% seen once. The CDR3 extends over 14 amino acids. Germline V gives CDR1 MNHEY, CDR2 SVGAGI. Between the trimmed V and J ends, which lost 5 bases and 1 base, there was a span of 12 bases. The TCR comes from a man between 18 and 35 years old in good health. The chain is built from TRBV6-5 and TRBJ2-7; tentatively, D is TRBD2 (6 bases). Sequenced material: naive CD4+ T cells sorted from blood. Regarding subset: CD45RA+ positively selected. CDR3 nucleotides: TGTGCCAGCAGTGTGGGACTCTCATCCTACGAGCAGTACTTC. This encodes CASSVGLSSYEQYF.